This is a list of T cell receptor beta chains from one sample in a study of blood T cell repertoires in COVID-19. The table came from immunoSEQ multiplex PCR; TCRdb's copy has only in-frame clones and leaves some out. The sample has a few hundred thousand clones, about 89% seen once; the top ten hold around 9.5%. Sequenced input: peripheral blood. These receptor sequences come from a man aged 35 to 55 who had recovered from COVID-19. Both conserved end residues are part of each CDR3. The order of the fields is CDR3 protein, CDR3 DNA, clone size, V gene, J gene, D gene. D genes are given only for firm matches. Only some rows state a clone size, as once, few, many or a class for expanded clones.

CASRWGGSLPGNEQFF	TGTGCCAGCAGATGGGGGGGATCTCTTCCTGGCAATGAGCAGTTCTTC	NA	TRBV7-9	TRBJ2-1	TRBD2
CASSLGGTGETQYF	TGTGCCAGCAGCTTAGGCGGAACAGGGGAGACCCAGTACTTC	once	TRBV11-3	TRBJ2-5	NA
CSVDAIESDRGIYGNTIYF	TGCAGCGTTGACGCAATAGAGTCGGACAGGGGAATATATGGAAACACCATATATTTT	NA	TRBV29-1	TRBJ1-3	TRBD1
CASSSRTEGYTGELFF	TGTGCCAGCAGTAGTAGGACAGAGGGTTACACCGGGGAGCTGTTTTTT	NA	TRBV2	TRBJ2-2	NA
CASSLGTSGRNEQFF	TGTGCCAGCAGCCTTGGGACTAGCGGGAGGAATGAGCAGTTCTTC	NA	TRBV7-2	TRBJ2-1	TRBD2
CASGLEGTGELFF	TGTGCTAGTGGTTTAGAGGGCACCGGGGAGCTGTTTTTT	NA	TRBV12-5	TRBJ2-2	NA
CASSYRPYGSGETQYF	TGTGCCAGCAGTTACCGGCCCTATGGGAGTGGAGAGACCCAGTACTTC	few	TRBV6-5	TRBJ2-5	NA
CASRLIGEGAGANVLTF	TGTGCCAGCAGACTCATCGGGGAGGGCGCTGGGGCCAACGTCCTGACTTTC	NA	TRBV11-2	TRBJ2-6	TRBD2
CASSGRTGGTMNTEAFF	TGTGCCAGCAGCGGACGGACAGGGGGGACCATGAACACTGAAGCTTTCTTT	NA	TRBV21-1	TRBJ1-1	NA
CASSPNWTSGGAYIDTQYF	TGTGCCAGCAGTCCTAATTGGACTAGCGGGGGGGCCTATATAGATACGCAGTATTTT	NA	TRBV28	TRBJ2-3	TRBD2
CASRDSFEQYF	TGTGCCAGCCGGGACAGCTTCGAGCAGTACTTC	NA	TRBV6-5	TRBJ2-7	TRBD1
CACNFGVYEQYF	TGTGCCTGTAACTTCGGGGTTTACGAGCAGTACTTC	NA	TRBV30	TRBJ2-7	NA
CASSPDDTRDTEAFF	TGTGCCAGCTCACCAGATGACACTAGGGACACTGAAGCTTTCTTT	NA	TRBV18	TRBJ1-1	NA
CASSYPLAKKQFF	TGTGCCAGCAGTTACCCACTAGCGAAAAAGCAGTTCTTC	once	TRBV6-5	TRBJ2-1	TRBD2
CASSNLGQLSPLHF	TGTGCCAGCAGCAACCTCGGACAGCTTTCACCCCTCCACTTT	few	TRBV6-2/TRBV6-3	TRBJ1-6	NA
CASTAGTSNQPQHF	TGTGCCAGTACCGCCGGGACTTCCAATCAGCCCCAGCATTTT	NA	TRBV19	TRBJ1-5	NA
CASGRQGTGELFF	TGTGCCAGCGGCCGACAGGGAACCGGGGAGCTGTTTTTT	NA	TRBV6-5	TRBJ2-2	TRBD1
CASSYATDYGYTF	TGTGCCAGCAGTTACGCGACAGACTATGGCTACACCTTC	NA	TRBV6-5	TRBJ1-2	NA
CASSSGQRGTDTQYF	TGTGCCAGCAGCTCGGGCCAGCGGGGAACAGATACGCAGTATTTT	NA	TRBV9	TRBJ2-3	TRBD2
CASSILQGTGNTIYF	TGTGCCAGTAGTATTTTACAGGGGACTGGAAACACCATATATTTT	NA	TRBV19	TRBJ1-3	TRBD1
CASSVASGGARETQYF	TGTGCCAGCAGCGTCGCTAGCGGGGGGGCCAGAGAGACCCAGTACTTC	NA	TRBV7-2	TRBJ2-5	TRBD2
CSVARGQGGGYTF	TGCAGCGTTGCCAGGGGGCAGGGTGGAGGCTACACCTTC	NA	TRBV29-1	TRBJ1-2	TRBD1
CASSLVASSGSPSEQYF	TGTGCCAGCAGCTTAGTGGCATCTAGCGGGAGTCCTAGTGAGCAGTACTTC	NA	TRBV7-9	TRBJ2-7	TRBD2
CASSLLGGRTGELFF	TGTGCCAGCAGTTTATTAGGCGGCCGCACCGGGGAGCTGTTTTTT	NA	TRBV13	TRBJ2-2	NA
CASSTGTAARLNYGYTF	TGTGCCAGCAGCACAGGGACAGCAGCACGCTTAAACTATGGCTACACCTTC	NA	TRBV7-2	TRBJ1-2	TRBD1
CASSSLVTSGNTIYF	TGTGCCAGCAGTTCACTAGTAACATCTGGAAACACCATATATTTT	NA	TRBV27	TRBJ1-3	NA
CASSQDRASGGAILDTQYF	TGCGCCAGCAGCCAAGATCGGGCTAGCGGGGGGGCGATTCTAGATACGCAGTATTTT	NA	TRBV4-3	TRBJ2-3	TRBD2
CASSTLAGGLSGELFF	TGTGCCAGCAGCACTTTAGCGGGAGGGCTGTCCGGGGAGCTGTTTTTT	NA	TRBV9	TRBJ2-2	TRBD2
CASSLVAGAIGGNTEAFF	TGTGCCAGCAGCTTAGTAGCCGGCGCCATAGGGGGGAACACTGAAGCTTTCTTT	NA	TRBV7-8	TRBJ1-1	NA
CASSARDVGGNTIYF	TGTGCCAGCAGCGCCCGGGATGTGGGTGGAAACACCATATATTTT	NA	TRBV5-8	TRBJ1-3	NA
CASSPHSGTGEAWGYTF	TGCGCCAGCAGCCCCCATTCCGGGACAGGTGAGGCGTGGGGCTACACCTTC	NA	TRBV4-1	TRBJ1-2	TRBD1
CASTPTGNTDTQYF	TGTGCCAGTACCCCGACAGGTAACACAGATACGCAGTATTTT	once	TRBV19	TRBJ2-3	NA
CASSPTASGQETQYF	TGTGCCAGCTCACCAACTGCTAGCGGCCAAGAGACCCAGTACTTC	NA	TRBV18	TRBJ2-5	TRBD2
CASSLFGLKDREQYF	TGTGCCAGCAGCTTATTCGGACTAAAGGACCGCGAGCAGTACTTC	NA	TRBV7-9	TRBJ2-7	NA
CASSQDARAGPTDTQYF	TGCGCCAGCAGCCAAGATGCCCGGGCAGGGCCCACAGATACGCAGTATTTT	NA	TRBV4-3	TRBJ2-3	NA
CASSLRGPHDTQYF	TGTGCCAGCAGCTTGAGGGGTCCCCACGATACGCAGTATTTT	NA	TRBV5-5	TRBJ2-3	NA
CASSLNGKVGYTF	TGTGCCAGCAGTTTAAATGGCAAAGTTGGCTACACCTTC	NA	TRBV12-3/TRBV12-4	TRBJ1-2	NA
CSVGRTGASSYNEQFF	TGCAGCGTTGGGAGGACAGGGGCAAGCTCCTACAATGAGCAGTTCTTC	once	TRBV29-1	TRBJ2-1	TRBD1
CAWSVRDRDTGELFF	TGTGCCTGGAGTGTCAGGGACAGGGACACCGGGGAGCTGTTTTTT	NA	TRBV30	TRBJ2-2	TRBD1
CASRRTGGGGANVLTF	TGTGCCAGCAGGCGCACAGGGGGCGGTGGGGCCAACGTCCTGACTTTC	NA	TRBV7-2	TRBJ2-6	TRBD1
CASSHQGDEKLFF	TGTGCCAGCAGCCACCAGGGGGATGAAAAACTGTTTTTT	NA	TRBV7-6	TRBJ1-4	TRBD1
CASSLPGTSGSLPSTDTQYF	TGTGCCAGCAGTCTTCCCGGGACTAGCGGTTCTCTCCCTAGCACAGATACGCAGTATTTT	NA	TRBV2	TRBJ2-3	TRBD2
CASTSGGYYGYTF	TGTGCCAGCACATCAGGGGGTTACTATGGCTACACCTTC	NA	TRBV3-1/TRBV3-2	TRBJ1-2	TRBD1
CASGLVRGQPQHF	TGTGCTAGTGGTTTGGTACGCGGTCAGCCCCAGCATTTT	once	TRBV12-5	TRBJ1-5	NA
CAASPEGFYNEQFF	TGTGCCGCCTCGCCGGAGGGTTTCTACAATGAGCAGTTCTTC	NA	TRBV30	TRBJ2-1	NA
CASSRPTSGGEGPDTQYF	TGTGCCAGCTCACGGCCTACTAGCGGGGGTGAGGGGCCAGATACGCAGTATTTT	NA	TRBV18	TRBJ2-3	TRBD2
CASSTRSYEQYF	TGTGCCAGCAGCACTCGAAGCTACGAGCAGTACTTC	NA	TRBV28	TRBJ2-7	NA
CAISESMAGEYNEQFF	TGTGCCATCAGTGAGTCGATGGCGGGGGAATACAATGAGCAGTTCTTC	NA	TRBV10-3	TRBJ2-1	TRBD2
CASSVGGAEAFF	TGTGCCAGCAGCGTCGGGGGGGCTGAAGCTTTCTTT	NA	TRBV7-9	TRBJ1-1	NA
CASSILAWNEQFF	TGTGCCAGTAGTATACTAGCGTGGAATGAGCAGTTCTTC	NA	TRBV19	TRBJ2-1	NA
CASSLEGGKGYTF	TGTGCCAGCAGCTTGGAAGGGGGCAAGGGCTACACCTTC	few	TRBV5-4	TRBJ1-2	TRBD1